This T cell receptor beta chain was captured in a study of cytomegalovirus exposure and HLA in healthy donors. Trimming removed 4 bases from V and 6 bases from J; junction bases left unmatched: 8. Germline assignment: CDR1 SGHNT and CDR2 YYREEE (reference sequence). This CDR3 region has 16 residues. Primers: 60 Vbeta forward and 13 Jbeta reverse. Profiling relied on immunoSEQ multiplex PCR, and the TCRdb table lists in-frame clones only, not all of them. The repertoire holds roughly 76,000 clones, roughly 88% seen once, with roughly 2% in the top ten. This TCR derives from a woman aged 30 to 39 in good health and CMV-seronegative. Material: PBMCs. The chain combines TRBV5-4 with TRBJ2-1, with 12 bases matching TRBD2. CDR3 DNA sequence: TGTGCCAGCAGCGAAGCCCCTAGCGGGAGGGCCAATGAGCAGTTCTTC. Translating gives CASSEAPSGRANEQFF. Complete variable domain (other parts from reference TRBV5-4 and TRBJ2-1): ETGVTQSPTHLIKTRGQQVTLRCSSQSGHNTVSWYQQALGQGPQFIFQYYREEENGRGNFPPRFSGLQFPNYSSELNVNALELDDSALYLCASSEAPSGRANEQFFGPGTRLTVL.